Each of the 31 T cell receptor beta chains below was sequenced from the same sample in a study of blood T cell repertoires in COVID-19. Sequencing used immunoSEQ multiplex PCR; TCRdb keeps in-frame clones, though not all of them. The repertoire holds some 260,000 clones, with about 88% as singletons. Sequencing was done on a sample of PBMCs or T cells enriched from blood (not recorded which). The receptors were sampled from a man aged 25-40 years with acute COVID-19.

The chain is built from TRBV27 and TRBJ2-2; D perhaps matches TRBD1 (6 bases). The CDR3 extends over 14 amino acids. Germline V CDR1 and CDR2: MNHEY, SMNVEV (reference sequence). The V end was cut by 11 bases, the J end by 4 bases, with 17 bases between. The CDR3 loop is CAVRTAIATGELFF. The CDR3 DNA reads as TGTGCCGTTAGGACAGCCATCGCCACCGGGGAGCTGTTTTTT.

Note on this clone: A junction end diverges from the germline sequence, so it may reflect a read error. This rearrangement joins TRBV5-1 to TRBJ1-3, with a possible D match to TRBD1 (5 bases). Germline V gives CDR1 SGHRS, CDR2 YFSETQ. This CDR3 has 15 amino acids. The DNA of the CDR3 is TGTGCCAGCAGCTTGCGTACGGGGGCTGGAAACACCATATATTTT. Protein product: CASSLRTGAGNTIYF.

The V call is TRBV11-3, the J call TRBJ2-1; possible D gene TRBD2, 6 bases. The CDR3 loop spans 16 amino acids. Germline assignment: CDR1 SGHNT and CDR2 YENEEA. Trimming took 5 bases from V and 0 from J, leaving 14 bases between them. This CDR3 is CASSNRGSTSYNEQFF. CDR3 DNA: TGTGCCAGCAGCAACCGGGGGAGTACCTCCTACAATGAGCAGTTCTTC.

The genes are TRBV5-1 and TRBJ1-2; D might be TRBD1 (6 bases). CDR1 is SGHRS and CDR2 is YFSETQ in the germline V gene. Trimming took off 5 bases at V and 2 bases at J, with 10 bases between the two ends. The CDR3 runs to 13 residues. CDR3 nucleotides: TGCGCCAGCAGTTACGACAGGAACTATGGCTACACCTTC. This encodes CASSYDRNYGYTF.

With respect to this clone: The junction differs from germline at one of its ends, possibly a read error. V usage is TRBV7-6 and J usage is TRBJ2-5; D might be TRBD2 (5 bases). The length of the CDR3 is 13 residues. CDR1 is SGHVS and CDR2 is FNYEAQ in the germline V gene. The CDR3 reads CASSLALQETQYF. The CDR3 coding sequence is TGTGCCAGCAGCCTAGCCCTCCAAGAGACCCAGTACTTC. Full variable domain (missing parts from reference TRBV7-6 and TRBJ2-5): GAGVSQSPRYKVTKRGQDVALRCDPISGHVSLYWYRQALGQGPEFLTYFNYEAQQDKSGLPNDRFSAERPEGSISTLTIQRTEQRDSAMYRCASSLALQETQYFGPGTRLLVL.

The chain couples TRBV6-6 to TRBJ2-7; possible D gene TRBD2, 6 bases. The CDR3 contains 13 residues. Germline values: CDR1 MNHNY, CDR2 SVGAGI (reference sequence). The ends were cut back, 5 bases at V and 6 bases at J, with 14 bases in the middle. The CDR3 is CASSGGYRVEQYV. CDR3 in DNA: TGTGCCAGCAGTGGGGGGTATAGGGTCGAGCAGTACGTC.

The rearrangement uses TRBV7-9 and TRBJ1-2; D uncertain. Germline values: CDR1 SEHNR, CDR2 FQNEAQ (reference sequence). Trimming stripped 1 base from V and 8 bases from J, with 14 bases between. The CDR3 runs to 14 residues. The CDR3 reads CASSLGRGGRGYTF. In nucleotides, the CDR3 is TGTGCCAGCAGCTTAGGGCGTGGCGGCCGGGGCTACACCTTC.

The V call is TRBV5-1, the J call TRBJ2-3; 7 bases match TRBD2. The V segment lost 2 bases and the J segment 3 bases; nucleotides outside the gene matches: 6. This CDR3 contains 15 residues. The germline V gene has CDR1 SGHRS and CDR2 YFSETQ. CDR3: CASSLGLAVTDTQYF. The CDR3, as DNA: TGCGCCAGCAGCTTAGGCCTAGCGGTTACAGATACGCAGTATTTT.

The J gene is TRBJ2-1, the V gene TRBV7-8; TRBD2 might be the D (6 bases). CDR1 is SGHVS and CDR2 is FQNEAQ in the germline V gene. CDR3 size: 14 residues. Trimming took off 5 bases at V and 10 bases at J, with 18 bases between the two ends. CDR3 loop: CASSPGVQVSEQFF. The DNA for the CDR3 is TGTGCCAGCAGCCCGGGGGTCCAAGTTTCCGAGCAGTTCTTC.

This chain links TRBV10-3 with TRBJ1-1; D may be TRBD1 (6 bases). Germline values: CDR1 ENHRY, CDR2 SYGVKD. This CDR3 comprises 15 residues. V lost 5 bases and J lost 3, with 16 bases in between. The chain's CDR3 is CAISSAGTLDTEAFF. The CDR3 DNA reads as TGTGCCATCAGTTCGGCAGGGACATTGGACACTGAAGCTTTCTTT.

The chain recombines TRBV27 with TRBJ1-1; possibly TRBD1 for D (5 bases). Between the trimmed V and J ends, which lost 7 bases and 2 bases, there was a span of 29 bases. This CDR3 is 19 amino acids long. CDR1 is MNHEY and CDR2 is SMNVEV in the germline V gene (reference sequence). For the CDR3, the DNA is TGTGCCAGCACTTCACATCGGGGGGGGACTCGGACGGCAAACACTGAAGCTTTCTTT. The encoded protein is CASTSHRGGTRTANTEAFF.

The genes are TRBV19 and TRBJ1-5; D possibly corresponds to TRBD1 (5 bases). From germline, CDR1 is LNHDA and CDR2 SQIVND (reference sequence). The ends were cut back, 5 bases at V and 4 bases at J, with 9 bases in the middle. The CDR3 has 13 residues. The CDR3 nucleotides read TGTGCCAGTAGTCGGGGGAGTAATCAGCCCCAGCATTTT. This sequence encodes CASSRGSNQPQHF.

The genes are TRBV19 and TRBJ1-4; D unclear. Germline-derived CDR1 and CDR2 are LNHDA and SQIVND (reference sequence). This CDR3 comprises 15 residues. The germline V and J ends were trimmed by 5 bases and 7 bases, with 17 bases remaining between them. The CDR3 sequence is CASSPRRGPGEKLFF. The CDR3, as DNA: TGTGCCAGTAGTCCTCGGCGAGGGCCGGGTGAAAAACTGTTTTTT.

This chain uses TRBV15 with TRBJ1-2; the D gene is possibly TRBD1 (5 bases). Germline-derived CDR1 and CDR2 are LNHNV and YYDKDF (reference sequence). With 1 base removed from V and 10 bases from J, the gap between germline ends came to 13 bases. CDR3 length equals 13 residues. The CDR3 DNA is TGTGCCACCAGCAGAGCCCAGGGATCGGACTACACCTTC. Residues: CATSRAQGSDYTF.

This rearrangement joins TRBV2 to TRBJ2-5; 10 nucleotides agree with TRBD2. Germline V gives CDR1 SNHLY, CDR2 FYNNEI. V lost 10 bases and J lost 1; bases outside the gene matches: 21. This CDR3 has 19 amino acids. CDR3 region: CAIPLYLAGANGTQETQYF. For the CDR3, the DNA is TGTGCCATCCCGTTATATCTAGCGGGGGCAAACGGAACCCAAGAGACCCAGTACTTC.

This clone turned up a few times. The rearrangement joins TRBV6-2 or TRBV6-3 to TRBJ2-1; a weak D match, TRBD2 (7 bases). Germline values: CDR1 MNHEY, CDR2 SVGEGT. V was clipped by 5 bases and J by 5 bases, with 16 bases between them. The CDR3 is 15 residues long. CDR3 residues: CASSPGGGGNNEQFF. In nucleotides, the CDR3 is TGTGCCAGCAGTCCCGGGGGAGGGGGGAACAATGAGCAGTTCTTC.

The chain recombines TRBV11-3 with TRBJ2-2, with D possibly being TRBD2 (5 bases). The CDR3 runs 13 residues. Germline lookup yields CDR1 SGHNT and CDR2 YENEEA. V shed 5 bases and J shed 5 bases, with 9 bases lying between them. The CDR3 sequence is CASSHRRTGELFF. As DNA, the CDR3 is TGTGCCAGCAGCCATAGGAGGACCGGGGAGCTGTTTTTT.

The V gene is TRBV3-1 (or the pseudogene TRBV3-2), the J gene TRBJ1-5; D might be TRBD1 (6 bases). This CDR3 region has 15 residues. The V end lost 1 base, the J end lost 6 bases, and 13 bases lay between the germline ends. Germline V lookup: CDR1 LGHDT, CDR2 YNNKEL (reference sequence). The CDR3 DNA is TGTGCCAGCAGCCAAGGACCCCAAGGGGGTCAGCCCCAGCATTTT. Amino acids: CASSQGPQGGQPQHF.

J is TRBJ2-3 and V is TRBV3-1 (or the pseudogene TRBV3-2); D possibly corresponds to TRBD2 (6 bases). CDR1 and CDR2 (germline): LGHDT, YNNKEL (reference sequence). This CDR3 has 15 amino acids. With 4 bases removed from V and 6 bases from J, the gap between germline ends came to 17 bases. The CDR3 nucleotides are TGTGCCAGCAGCCCCCCGGCGGGGCTCAGGGATACGCAGTATTTT. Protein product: CASSPPAGLRDTQYF.

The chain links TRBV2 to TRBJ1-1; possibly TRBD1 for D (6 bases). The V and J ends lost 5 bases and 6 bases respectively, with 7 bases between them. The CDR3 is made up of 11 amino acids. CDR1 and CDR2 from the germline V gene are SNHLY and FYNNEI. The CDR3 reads CASSRQAEAFF. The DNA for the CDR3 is TGTGCCAGCAGTCGACAGGCTGAAGCTTTCTTT.

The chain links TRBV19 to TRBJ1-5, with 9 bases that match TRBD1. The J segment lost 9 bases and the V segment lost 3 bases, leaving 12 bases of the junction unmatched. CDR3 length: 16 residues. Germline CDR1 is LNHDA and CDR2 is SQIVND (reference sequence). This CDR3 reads CASSILGTGYFPPQHF. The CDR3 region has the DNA TGTGCCAGTAGTATTCTCGGGACAGGGTATTTTCCGCCCCAGCATTTT.

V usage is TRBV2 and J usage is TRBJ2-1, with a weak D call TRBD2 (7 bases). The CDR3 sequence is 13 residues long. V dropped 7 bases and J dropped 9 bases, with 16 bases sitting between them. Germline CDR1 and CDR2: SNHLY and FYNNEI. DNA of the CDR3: TGTGCCAGCATGGGGGGGGGCCTGATTGAGCAGTTCTTC. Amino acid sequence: CASMGGGLIEQFF.

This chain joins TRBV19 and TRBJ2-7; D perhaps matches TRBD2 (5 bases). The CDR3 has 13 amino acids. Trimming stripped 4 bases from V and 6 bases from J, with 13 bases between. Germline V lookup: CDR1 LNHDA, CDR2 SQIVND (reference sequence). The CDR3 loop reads CASSTNPRAEQYV. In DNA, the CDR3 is TGTGCCAGTAGTACAAATCCGCGGGCCGAGCAGTACGTC.

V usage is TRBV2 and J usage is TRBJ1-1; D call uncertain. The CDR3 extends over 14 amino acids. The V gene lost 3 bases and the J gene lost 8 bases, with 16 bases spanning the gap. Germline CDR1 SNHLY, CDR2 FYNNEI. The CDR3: CASSEGHFGEEAFF. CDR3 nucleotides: TGTGCCAGCAGTGAGGGCCACTTTGGTGAGGAAGCTTTCTTT.

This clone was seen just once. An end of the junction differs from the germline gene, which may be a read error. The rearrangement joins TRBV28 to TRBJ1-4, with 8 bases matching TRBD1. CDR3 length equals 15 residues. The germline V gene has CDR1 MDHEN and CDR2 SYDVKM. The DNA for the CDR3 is TGTGCCAGCAGTATATGGACAGGGCAAGATGAAAAACTGTTTTTT. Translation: CASSIWTGQDEKLFF.

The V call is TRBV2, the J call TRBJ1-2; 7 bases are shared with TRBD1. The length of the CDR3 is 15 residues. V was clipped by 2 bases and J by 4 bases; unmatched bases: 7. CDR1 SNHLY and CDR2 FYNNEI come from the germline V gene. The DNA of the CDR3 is TGTGCCAGCAGTGAAATGGGACAGCGGGTCTATGGCTACACCTTC. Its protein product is CASSEMGQRVYGYTF.

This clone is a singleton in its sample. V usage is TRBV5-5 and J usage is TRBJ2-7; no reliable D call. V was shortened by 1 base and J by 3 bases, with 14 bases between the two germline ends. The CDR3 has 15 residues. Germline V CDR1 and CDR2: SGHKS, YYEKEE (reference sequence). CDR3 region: CASSLFGSELYEQYV. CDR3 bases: TGTGCCAGCAGCTTGTTCGGATCGGAGCTCTACGAGCAGTACGTC.

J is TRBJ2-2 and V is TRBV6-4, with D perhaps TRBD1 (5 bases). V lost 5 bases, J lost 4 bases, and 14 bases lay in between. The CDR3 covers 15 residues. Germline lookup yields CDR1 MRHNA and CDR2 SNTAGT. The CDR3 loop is CASSPDSSFTGELFF. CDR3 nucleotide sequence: TGTGCCAGCAGTCCCGACAGCTCCTTCACCGGGGAGCTGTTTTTT.

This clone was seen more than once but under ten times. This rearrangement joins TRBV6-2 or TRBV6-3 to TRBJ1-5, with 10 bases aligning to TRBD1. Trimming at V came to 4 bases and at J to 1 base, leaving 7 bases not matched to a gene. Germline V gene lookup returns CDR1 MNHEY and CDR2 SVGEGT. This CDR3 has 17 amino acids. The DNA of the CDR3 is TGTGCCAGCAGTTCGGACAGGGGGGGAATGAGCAATCAGCCCCAGCATTTT. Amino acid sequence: CASSSDRGGMSNQPQHF.

The CDR3 DNA sequence: TGTGCCAGCAGCTTAGCGACTAGATTTCGTACCGGGGAGCTGTTTTTT. Protein sequence: CASSLATRFRTGELFF. The chain combines TRBV11-3 with TRBJ2-2; possible D gene TRBD2, 6 bases. V was clipped by 1 base and J by 5 bases, with 14 bases between them. The CDR3 consists of 16 residues. Germline loops: CDR1 SGHNT, CDR2 YENEEA.

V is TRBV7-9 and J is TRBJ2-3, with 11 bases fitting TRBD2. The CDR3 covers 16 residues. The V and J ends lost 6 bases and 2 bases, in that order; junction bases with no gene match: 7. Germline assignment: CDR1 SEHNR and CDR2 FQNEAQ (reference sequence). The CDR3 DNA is TGTGCCAGCAGGGGGCCGGGACTAGCGGACACAGATACGCAGTATTTT. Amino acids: CASRGPGLADTDTQYF.